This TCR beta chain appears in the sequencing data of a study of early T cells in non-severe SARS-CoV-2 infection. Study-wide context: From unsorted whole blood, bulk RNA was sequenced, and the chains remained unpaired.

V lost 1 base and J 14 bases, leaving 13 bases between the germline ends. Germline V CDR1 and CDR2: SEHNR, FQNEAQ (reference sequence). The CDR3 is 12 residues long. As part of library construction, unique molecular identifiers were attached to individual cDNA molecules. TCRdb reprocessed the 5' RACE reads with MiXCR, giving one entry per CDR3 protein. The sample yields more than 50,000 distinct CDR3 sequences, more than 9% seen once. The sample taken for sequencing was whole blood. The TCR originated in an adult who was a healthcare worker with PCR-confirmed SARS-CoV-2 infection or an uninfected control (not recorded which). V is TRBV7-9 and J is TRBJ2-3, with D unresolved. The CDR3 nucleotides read TGTGCCAGCAGCTTAGATTACAACACCACGTATTTT. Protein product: CASSLDYNTTYF.